Listed here is a single T cell receptor beta chain. The antigen is not known. Libraries were prepared by immunoSEQ multiplex PCR; TCRdb keeps only in-frame clonotypes and omits some of them. In the table there are fewer than 35,000 clones, about 80% of which are singletons. The data were obtained in a study of a mutant IDH1 vaccine in newly diagnosed glioma. Background on the study: Vaccines began 4-6 weeks after radiotherapy alone, or with temozolomide cycles.

Germline V gives CDR1 MNHEY, CDR2 SVGAGI. V was cut by 0 bases and J by 4 bases, with 10 bases left in between. This CDR3 region has 15 residues. Sample time point: week 35, safety follow-up. Each vaccine dose was 300 ug of mutant IDH1 20-mer peptide, with topical imiquimod. The TCR sequence derives from a young man with glioma. The rearrangement links TRBV6-5 to TRBJ1-5; D is ambiguous. The sample in question was PBMCs, obtained from a glioma patient whose treatment included an IDH1 peptide vaccine. The CDR3 reads CASSYSRQLNQPQHF. The CDR3 nucleotides read TGTGCCAGCAGTTACTCGCGTCAACTTAATCAGCCCCAGCATTTT.